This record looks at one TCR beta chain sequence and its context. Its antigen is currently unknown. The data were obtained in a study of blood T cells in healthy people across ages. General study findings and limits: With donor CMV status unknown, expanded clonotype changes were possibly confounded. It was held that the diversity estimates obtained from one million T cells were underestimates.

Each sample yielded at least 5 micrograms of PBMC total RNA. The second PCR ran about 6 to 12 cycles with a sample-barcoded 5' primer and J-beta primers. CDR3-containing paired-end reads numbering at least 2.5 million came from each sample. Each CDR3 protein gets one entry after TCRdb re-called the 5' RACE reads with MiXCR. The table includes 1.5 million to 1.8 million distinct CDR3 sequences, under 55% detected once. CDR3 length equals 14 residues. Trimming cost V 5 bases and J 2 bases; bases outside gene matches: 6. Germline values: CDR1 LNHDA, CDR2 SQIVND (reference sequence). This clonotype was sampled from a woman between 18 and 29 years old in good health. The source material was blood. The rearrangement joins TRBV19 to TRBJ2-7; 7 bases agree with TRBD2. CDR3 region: CASSLLAEPYEQYF. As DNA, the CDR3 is TGTGCCAGTAGTTTGCTAGCGGAGCCCTACGAGCAGTACTTC.